Shown below are 15 T cell receptor beta chains from a single sample sequenced in a study of T cell changes during pregnancy in multiple sclerosis. Only in-frame clones appear in the TCRdb table, and some are missing; sequencing was by immunoSEQ multiplex PCR. The data hold tens of thousands of clones, with approximately 94% observed a single time. The material was CD4+ T cells from peripheral blood mononuclear cells, obtained in the second trimester of pregnancy. These TCRs come from a female donor with multiple sclerosis, enrolled in a pregnancy study.

Only a few counts were recorded for this clone. V and J are TRBV5-5 and TRBJ1-5; D remains ambiguous. Germline assignment: CDR1 SGHKS and CDR2 YYEKEE (reference sequence). The V gene lost 1 base and the J gene lost 3 bases, with 20 bases spanning the gap. The CDR3 is 18 residues long. DNA for the CDR3: TGTGCCAGCAGCTTGATTCCCCTAGCCACCCGGTTCAATCAGCCCCAGCATTTT. This gives the protein CASSLIPLATRFNQPQHF.

The rearrangement links TRBV12-5 to TRBJ1-1; no clear D. This CDR3 contains 13 residues. Germline CDR1 reads LGHNT; CDR2 reads FRNRAP. The germline V and J ends were trimmed by 2 bases and 7 bases, with 11 bases remaining between them. CDR3 coding DNA: TGTGCTAGTGGTTTGCAAGCATTCGATGAAGCTTTCTTT. It yields the protein CASGLQAFDEAFF.

This chain's CDR3 is CASSLTSGRGGGKNIQYF. In DNA, the CDR3 is TGTGCCAGCAGCTTAACGTCCGGACGGGGTGGAGGCAAAAACATTCAGTACTTC. The J gene is TRBJ2-4, the V gene TRBV7-2, with D perhaps matching TRBD2 (5 bases). The V and J ends lost 2 bases and 3 bases respectively, with 20 bases between them. CDR3 size: 18 residues. CDR1 is SGHTA, CDR2 FQGNSA, per germline.

The CDR3 sequence is CASSGQVQGPQHF. Written as DNA, the CDR3 is TGTGCCAGCAGTGGACAGGTCCAGGGTCCCCAGCATTTT. V gene TRBV6-1 combines with J gene TRBJ1-5; tentatively, D is TRBD1 (6 bases). CDR1 MNHNS and CDR2 SASEGT come from the germline V gene. The ends were cut back, 4 bases at V and 10 bases at J, with 14 bases in the middle. There are 13 residues in the CDR3.

The rearrangement links TRBV7-8 to TRBJ1-5; no reliable D call. Trimming took off 1 base at V and 5 bases at J, with 6 bases between the two ends. The CDR3 has 13 residues. CDR1 and CDR2 (germline): SGHVS, FQNEAQ. The CDR3 region has the DNA TGTGCCAGCAGCTTAGGGCCAGATCAGCCCCAGCATTTT. It is translated as CASSLGPDQPQHF.

CDR3: CASSPKPELAKNIQYF. The CDR3 DNA reads TGTGCCAGCAGCCCAAAACCGGAGTTAGCCAAAAACATTCAGTACTTC. This rearrangement joins TRBV7-3 to TRBJ2-4; D is uncertain. The CDR3 sequence is 16 residues long. V gave up 5 bases and J gave up 0 bases, with 14 bases separating them. Germline values: CDR1 SGHTA, CDR2 FQGTGA.

The chain carries TRBV5-6 and TRBJ1-3; perhaps TRBD1 as D (5 bases). The V end lost 4 bases, the J end lost 0 bases, and 17 bases lay between the germline ends. Looked up from germline, CDR1 is SGHDT and CDR2 is YYEEEE. This CDR3 comprises 17 residues. The CDR3 reads CASSPRTPLGSGNTIYF. The CDR3 nucleotides read TGTGCCAGCAGCCCGAGGACACCTCTTGGCTCTGGAAACACCATATATTTT.

The chain employs TRBV11-3 and TRBJ2-3; D is undetermined. The CDR3 has 14 amino acids. The germline gives CDR1 SGHNT, CDR2 YENEEA. Trimming stripped 4 bases from V and 0 bases from J, with 8 bases between. DNA for the CDR3: TGTGCCAGCAGCTACAGCCTTAGCACAGATACGCAGTATTTT. Its translation is CASSYSLSTDTQYF.

The V call is TRBV4-3, the J call TRBJ1-2; tentatively, D is TRBD1 (6 bases). With 1 base removed from V and 8 bases from J, the gap between germline ends came to 17 bases. The CDR3 extends over 15 amino acids. Per the germline V gene, CDR1 is LGHNA and CDR2 is YSLEER. The CDR3 nucleotides are TGCGCCAGCAGCCAAGGGCCTGGGGGCTTTCTAGGCTACACCTTC. Its protein product is CASSQGPGGFLGYTF.

J is TRBJ1-3 and V is TRBV4-1, with 7 bases aligning to TRBD1. The CDR3 contains 15 residues. Germline-derived CDR1 and CDR2 are MGHRA and YSYEKL. V was pared by 3 bases and J by 10 bases, with 12 bases of the junction left unmatched. CDR3 region: CASSHPGQSGTTIYF. The CDR3 DNA is TGCGCCAGCAGCCACCCGGGACAGTCAGGCACGACCATATATTTT.

The CDR3 region is CASSLSAGGKETQYF. CDR3 DNA: TGTGCCAGCAGCTTGTCAGCGGGGGGTAAGGAGACCCAGTACTTC. The J gene is TRBJ2-5, the V gene TRBV5-4; 9 bases match TRBD2. Losses at the gene ends were 1 base for V and 5 bases for J; bases not matched to a gene: 6. The CDR3 spans 15 residues. Germline assignment: CDR1 SGHNT and CDR2 YYREEE (reference sequence).

The genes are TRBV7-3 and TRBJ1-4; the D gene is possibly TRBD1 (5 bases). The CDR3 loop spans 15 amino acids. Trimming stripped 5 bases from V and 1 base from J, with 11 bases between. Germline V gives CDR1 SGHTA, CDR2 FQGTGA. The CDR3 bases are TGTGCCAGCAGCCCCGGACATGGAACTAATGAAAAACTGTTTTTT. The encoded protein is CASSPGHGTNEKLFF.

V usage is TRBV7-2 and J usage is TRBJ1-2; no firm D call. V was shortened by 2 bases and J by 3 bases, with 4 bases between the two germline ends. This CDR3 spans 12 amino acids. Germline V gives CDR1 SGHTA, CDR2 FQGNSA. The CDR3 spells CASSLSDYGYTF. The CDR3, as DNA: TGTGCCAGCAGCTTAAGCGACTATGGCTACACCTTC.

V is TRBV4-3 and J is TRBJ2-5; D uncertain. The CDR3 sequence is 11 residues long. The germline V and J ends were trimmed by 4 bases and 2 bases, with 2 bases remaining between them. Germline CDR1 LGHNA, CDR2 YSLEER. Written as DNA, the CDR3 is TGCGCCAGCAGCCCTCAAGAGACCCAGTACTTC. Translation: CASSPQETQYF.

This chain links TRBV18 with TRBJ2-7; D possibly corresponds to TRBD1 (5 bases). Germline V gene data show CDR1 as KGHSH and CDR2 as LQKENI. The V end was cut by 5 bases, the J end by 2 bases, with 13 bases between. The CDR3 length is 14 residues. The CDR3, as DNA: TGTGCCAGCTCAGGGGCCCTATCCACCTACGAGCAGTACTTC. This gives the protein CASSGALSTYEQYF.